Each of the 9 T cell receptor beta chains below was sequenced from the same sample in a study of shared clonotypes between healthy human individuals. Naive CD8 isolation took CD45RO-negative cells positively selected for CCR7 and excluded terminally differentiated effector memory CD45RA+ cells. The repertoire was sequenced with immunoSEQ multiplex PCR; TCRdb's copy has only in-frame clones and lacks some. The repertoire includes more than 550,000 clones, roughly 94% of them detected once, and 24% sits in the top ten. Sequencing was done on a sample of naive CD8+ T cells sorted from blood. These receptors all stem from a man younger than 45 in good health.

The chain couples TRBV9 to TRBJ2-2, with D possibly matching TRBD1 (6 bases). The germline gives CDR1 SGDLS, CDR2 YYNGEE. This CDR3 has 15 residues. V was shortened by 3 bases and J by 4 bases, with 13 bases between the two germline ends. CDR3 region: CASSGTGYGTGELFF. For the CDR3, the DNA is TGTGCCAGCAGCGGCACAGGGTACGGCACCGGGGAGCTGTTTTTT.

The rearrangement links TRBV10-3 to TRBJ2-5, with D possibly TRBD2 on 6 matching bases. Germline lookup yields CDR1 ENHRY and CDR2 SYGVKD. V was trimmed by 6 bases and J by 1 base, leaving 9 bases between them. This CDR3 is 13 amino acids long. The CDR3 loop reads CAIRAGLQETQYF. For the CDR3, the DNA is TGTGCCATCAGGGCGGGACTCCAAGAGACCCAGTACTTC.

The J gene is TRBJ2-5, the V gene TRBV27; D uncertain. The CDR3 spans 13 residues. Trimming took 8 bases from V and 2 from J, leaving 12 bases between them. In germline, CDR1 is MNHEY, CDR2 SMNVEV (reference sequence). Here the CDR3 DNA reads TGTGCCAGCGGGATCTTGCATCAAGAGACCCAGTACTTC. Translation: CASGILHQETQYF.

The CDR3 is CASAPLVGPNAETQYF. As DNA, the CDR3 is TGTGCTAGTGCGCCGTTGGTAGGGCCTAATGCAGAGACCCAGTACTTC. The chain employs TRBV12-5 and TRBJ2-5; D is undetermined. The germline gives CDR1 LGHNT, CDR2 FRNRAP. The CDR3 spans 16 residues. V lost 7 bases and J lost 4, with 22 bases in between. Using reference TRBV12-5 and TRBJ2-5 for the parts outside the CDR3, the full variable domain is DARVTQTPRHKVTEMGQEVTMRCQPILGHNTVFWYRQTMMQGLELLAYFRNRAPLDDSGMPKDRFSAEMPDATLATLKIQPSEPRDSAVYFCASAPLVGPNAETQYFGPGTRLLVL.

The V call is TRBV11-2, the J call TRBJ2-7; TRBD2 aligns across 8 bases. Germline CDR1 and CDR2: SGHAT and FQNNGV. V was clipped by 5 bases and J by 2 bases; unmatched bases: 14. The CDR3 spans 17 residues. The CDR3 reads CASSPEEVAGFPYEQYF. The CDR3 nucleotides are TGTGCCAGCAGCCCTGAGGAGGTAGCGGGATTCCCCTACGAGCAGTACTTC.

This chain connects TRBV6-5 to TRBJ2-7, with a possible D match to TRBD2 (5 bases). This CDR3 has 14 amino acids. The germline V and J ends were trimmed by 7 bases and 2 bases, with 15 bases remaining between them. Germline V gene sequence: CDR1 MNHEY, CDR2 SVGAGI. CDR3: CASKTLGPTYEQYF. CDR3 sequence (DNA): TGTGCCAGCAAGACACTAGGACCCACCTACGAGCAGTACTTC.

The rearrangement uses TRBV7-8 and TRBJ1-1; TRBD1 is a possible D gene (6 bases). Germline values: CDR1 SGHVS, CDR2 FQNEAQ. The V gene lost 3 bases and the J gene lost 0 bases, with 14 bases spanning the gap. The CDR3 spans 16 residues. This chain's CDR3 is CASSFGTSPMNTEAFF. The CDR3 coding sequence is TGTGCCAGCAGCTTTGGGACAAGCCCGATGAACACTGAAGCTTTCTTT.

The chain carries TRBV9 and TRBJ2-3; TRBD2 matches 12 bases. Per the germline V gene, CDR1 is SGDLS and CDR2 is YYNGEE. The CDR3 runs to 15 residues. V gave up 6 bases and J gave up 7 bases; unmatched junction bases: 9. In DNA form, the CDR3 reads TGTGCCAGCACCAGACTAGCGGGAGACCACTATACGCAGTATTTT. Its translation: CASTRLAGDHYTQYF.

The J gene is TRBJ2-3, the V gene TRBV4-1, with 13 bases lining up with TRBD2. Per the germline V gene, CDR1 is MGHRA and CDR2 is YSYEKL. The CDR3 is made up of 15 amino acids. Trimming took 4 bases from V and 6 from J; bases not matched to a gene: 4. The CDR3 nucleotides are TGCGCCAGCAGCCTACTAGCGGGAGGGCCCGATACGCAGTATTTT. Protein: CASSLLAGGPDTQYF.